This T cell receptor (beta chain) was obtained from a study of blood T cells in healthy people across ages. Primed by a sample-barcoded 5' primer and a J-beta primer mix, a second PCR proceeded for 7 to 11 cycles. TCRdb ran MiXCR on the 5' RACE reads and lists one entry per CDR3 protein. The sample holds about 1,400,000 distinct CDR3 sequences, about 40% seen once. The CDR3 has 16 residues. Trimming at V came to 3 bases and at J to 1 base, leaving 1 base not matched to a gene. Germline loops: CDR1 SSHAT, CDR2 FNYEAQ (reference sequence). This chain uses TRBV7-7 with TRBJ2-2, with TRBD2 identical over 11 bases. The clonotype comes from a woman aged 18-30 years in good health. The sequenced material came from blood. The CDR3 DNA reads TGTGCCAGCAGCTTGGGACTAGCGGTGAACACCGGGGAGCTGTTTTTT. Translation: CASSLGLAVNTGELFF.